Below are 5 T cell receptor beta chains sequenced from a single sample in a study of CD8+CD57+ T cells in acquired aplastic anemia. TCR beta VDJ and CDR3 profiles were obtained from a genomic DNA template. TCRdb reprocessed the reads via MiXCR and lists one record per CDR3 protein. The table records 100,000 to 150,000 distinct CDR3 sequences, under 60% of them present only once. The patients chosen for sequencing had shown expansion of CD8+CD57+ cells (detected by flow cytometry). The sample was sorted CD4+, CD8+, or CD8+CD57+ T cells (not recorded which) from PBMCs. All receptors derive from a human donor with aplastic anemia.

This clonotype was observed a single time. The J gene is TRBJ2-3, the V gene TRBV20-1; tentative D call: TRBD2 (5 bases). Germline-derived CDR1 and CDR2 are DFQATT and SNEGSKA (reference sequence). V lost 4 bases and J 4 bases, leaving 9 bases between the germline ends. This CDR3 has 12 residues. The CDR3 loop is CSAIGVADTQYF. CDR3 nucleotides: TGCAGTGCTATCGGGGTAGCAGATACGCAGTATTTT.

The V call is TRBV7-3, the J call TRBJ1-1; 7 positions match TRBD1. The CDR3 sequence is 14 residues long. CDR1 and CDR2 (germline): SGHTA, FQGTGA. Trimming took 4 bases from V and 0 from J; bases not matched to a gene: 2. The CDR3 loop is CASSSTGMNTEAFF. In nucleotides, the CDR3 is TGTGCCAGCAGCTCGACAGGGATGAACACTGAAGCTTTCTTT.

This clonotype has more than one count but fewer than ten. The chain uses TRBV24-1 and TRBJ2-2; tentatively, D is TRBD1 or TRBD2 (5 bases each). Trimming pared 9 bases from V and 0 bases from J, leaving 7 bases between. This CDR3 spans 13 amino acids. CDR1 is KGHDR, CDR2 SFDVKD, per germline. CDR3 loop: CATRDANTGELFF. CDR3 DNA: TGTGCCACCCGGGACGCGAACACCGGGGAGCTGTTTTTT.

The chain joins TRBV7-2 to TRBJ2-7, with D unclear. This CDR3 is built from 12 residues. With 8 bases removed from V and 1 base from J, the gap between germline ends came to 9 bases. Germline lookup yields CDR1 SGHTA and CDR2 FQGNSA. The CDR3 spells CASVSYSYEQYF. CDR3 DNA sequence: TGTGCCAGCGTATCGTATTCCTACGAGCAGTACTTC. Looking up the rest from reference TRBV7-2 and TRBJ2-7 gives the full variable domain: GAGVSQSPSNKVTEKGKDVELRCDPISGHTALYWYRQSLGQGLEFLIYFQGNSAPDKSGLPSDRFSAERTGGSVSTLTIQRTQQEDSAVYLCASVSYSYEQYFGPGTRLTVT.

V is TRBV7-9 and J is TRBJ1-5, with D unclear. Looked up from germline, CDR1 is SEHNR and CDR2 is FQNEAQ (reference sequence). Deletions cut 1 base from V and 4 bases from J, with 11 bases between. This CDR3 is 15 amino acids long. CDR3 sequence: CASSLGPADNQPQHF. CDR3 coding DNA: TGTGCCAGCAGCTTAGGTCCGGCAGATAATCAGCCCCAGCATTTT. Full variable domain (remainder filled in from reference TRBV7-9 and TRBJ1-5): DTGVSQNPRHKITKRGQNVTFRCDPISEHNRLYWYRQTLGQGPEFLTYFQNEAQLEKSRLLSDRFSAERPKGSFSTLEIQRTEQGDSAMYLCASSLGPADNQPQHFGDGTRLSIL.